The present T cell receptor (beta chain) was sequenced within a study of blood T cell repertoires in COVID-19. About the study: T cells, B-cell-depleted T cells, or PBMCs supplied cDNA or gDNA.

Sequencing was performed with immunoSEQ multiplex PCR; in TCRdb, only in-frame clones are kept and a portion is missing. The sample consists of approximately 270,000 clones, around 90% of them appearing once. The junction had 2 bases not matched to a gene; V was cut back by 0 bases and J by 4 bases. Per the germline V gene, CDR1 is SNHLY and CDR2 is FYNNEI. The CDR3 has 15 amino acids. The sample was PBMCs or T cells enriched from blood (not recorded which). The genes are TRBV2 and TRBJ2-1, with 8 bases identical to TRBD2. The TCR comes from a young woman with acute COVID-19. The CDR3 loop reads CASSEATSGYNEQFF. CDR3 coding DNA: TGTGCCAGCAGTGAAGCAACTAGCGGTTACAATGAGCAGTTCTTC.